These T cell receptor beta chains were read from a single sample in a study of cytomegalovirus exposure and HLA in healthy donors. Clones were sequenced by immunoSEQ multiplex PCR, and TCRdb holds only the in-frame ones, with some missing. Among over 150,000 clones listed, approximately 84% were seen once. Specimen: PBMCs. These receptors all come from a man in his late teens or twenties in good health and CMV-seronegative. CDR3s include the opening cysteine and the closing phenylalanine or tryptophan. The order of the fields is V gene, clone size, D gene, J gene, CDR3 DNA, CDR3 protein. D genes are given only for firm matches. Not all rows give a size; the values are once, few, many and, for expanded clones, a class.

v_gene: TRBV7-8
abundance: -
d_gene: -
j_gene: TRBJ2-1
CDR3nt: TGTGCCAGCAGCTCACGACAGTACAATGAGCAGTTCTTC
CDR3aa: CASSSRQYNEQFF

v_gene: TRBV2
abundance: -
d_gene: TRBD1
j_gene: TRBJ2-7
CDR3nt: TGTGCCAGCAGTGAAGGGACAGGCATTTACGAGCAGTACTTC
CDR3aa: CASSEGTGIYEQYF

v_gene: TRBV27
abundance: once
d_gene: -
j_gene: TRBJ1-2
CDR3nt: TGTGCCAGCAGTCACCCCCGGGATGGCTACACCTTC
CDR3aa: CASSHPRDGYTF

v_gene: TRBV2
abundance: -
d_gene: -
j_gene: TRBJ1-5
CDR3nt: TGTGCCAGCAGTGGACAGAGCAATCAGCCCCAGCATTTT
CDR3aa: CASSGQSNQPQHF

v_gene: TRBV7-8
abundance: -
d_gene: TRBD1
j_gene: TRBJ2-7
CDR3nt: TGTGCCAGCAGCCCTAGATCCGGGACAGCCTTCTACGAGCAGTACTTC
CDR3aa: CASSPRSGTAFYEQYF

v_gene: TRBV28
abundance: -
d_gene: -
j_gene: TRBJ2-1
CDR3nt: TGTGCCACCGGGGGGCGGAGCTACAATGAGCAGTTCTTC
CDR3aa: CATGGRSYNEQFF

v_gene: TRBV7-3
abundance: once
d_gene: TRBD1
j_gene: TRBJ2-7
CDR3nt: TGTGCCAGCAGCCCTGGGACAGGGCCAACCTACGAGCAGTACTTC
CDR3aa: CASSPGTGPTYEQYF

v_gene: TRBV6-6
abundance: -
d_gene: TRBD1
j_gene: TRBJ2-1
CDR3nt: TGTGCCAGCAGTTACCACGACAGGGGTGAAGAGCAGTTCTTC
CDR3aa: CASSYHDRGEEQFF

v_gene: TRBV9
abundance: -
d_gene: TRBD2
j_gene: TRBJ2-2
CDR3nt: TGTGCCAGCAAAAGGGTAGCGGGGGTATCTAACACCGGGGAGCTGTTTTTT
CDR3aa: CASKRVAGVSNTGELFF

v_gene: TRBV7-9
abundance: few
d_gene: TRBD1
j_gene: TRBJ2-7
CDR3nt: TGTGCCAGCAGCCTCAGGGGGTTAGGTGAGCAGTACTTC
CDR3aa: CASSLRGLGEQYF

v_gene: TRBV9
abundance: -
d_gene: TRBD1
j_gene: TRBJ2-5
CDR3nt: TGTGCCAGCAGCGTGACAGGGGGCGAAGAGACCCAGTACTTC
CDR3aa: CASSVTGGEETQYF

v_gene: TRBV5-1
abundance: -
d_gene: TRBD2
j_gene: TRBJ2-5
CDR3nt: TGCGCCAGCAGCAGGGAGGGTAGTTTCGGGACCCAGTACTTC
CDR3aa: CASSREGSFGTQYF

v_gene: TRBV10-3
abundance: -
d_gene: -
j_gene: TRBJ2-1
CDR3nt: TGTGCCATCAGTACAGGGCGGTCCTACAATGAGCAGTTCTTC
CDR3aa: CAISTGRSYNEQFF

v_gene: TRBV7-2
abundance: -
d_gene: -
j_gene: TRBJ1-2
CDR3nt: TGTGCCAGCAGCTTAGTAGGAGCTAACTATGGCTACACCTTC
CDR3aa: CASSLVGANYGYTF

v_gene: TRBV7-9
abundance: -
d_gene: TRBD2
j_gene: TRBJ2-1
CDR3nt: TGTGCCAGCAGCCCAAGCGGGAGTTACCTCGATGAGCAGTTCTTC
CDR3aa: CASSPSGSYLDEQFF

v_gene: TRBV19
abundance: -
d_gene: -
j_gene: TRBJ2-7
CDR3nt: TGTGCCAGTAGTAGTGGGCTGTCCTACGAGCAGTACTTC
CDR3aa: CASSSGLSYEQYF

v_gene: TRBV2
abundance: -
d_gene: -
j_gene: TRBJ1-2
CDR3nt: TGTGCCAGCAGTGAGAGCTCAGGGGTCGGTGGCTACACCTTC
CDR3aa: CASSESSGVGGYTF

v_gene: TRBV7-6
abundance: once
d_gene: -
j_gene: TRBJ2-1
CDR3nt: TGTGCCAGCAGCTCCACCGAGGGCTCCTACAATGAGCAGTTCTTC
CDR3aa: CASSSTEGSYNEQFF

v_gene: TRBV30
abundance: -
d_gene: TRBD1
j_gene: TRBJ2-3
CDR3nt: TGTGCCTGGAGTCAGGGACAGGGCACAGATACGCAGTATTTT
CDR3aa: CAWSQGQGTDTQYF

v_gene: TRBV6-5
abundance: -
d_gene: -
j_gene: TRBJ1-2
CDR3nt: TGTGCCAGCTGGGACCGGGGGGGCGCCCGAGGCTACACCTTC
CDR3aa: CASWDRGGARGYTF

v_gene: TRBV19
abundance: few
d_gene: TRBD1
j_gene: TRBJ1-1
CDR3nt: TGTGCCAGTAGTACGACAGGGGGTACTGAAGCTTTCTTT
CDR3aa: CASSTTGGTEAFF

v_gene: TRBV27
abundance: -
d_gene: TRBD2
j_gene: TRBJ2-1
CDR3nt: TGTGCCAGCAGTTATCTGGCGGGAGCGGTCAATGAGCAGTTCTTC
CDR3aa: CASSYLAGAVNEQFF

v_gene: TRBV5-1
abundance: -
d_gene: TRBD2
j_gene: TRBJ2-1
CDR3nt: TGCGCCAGCAGCCGTAGCGGGAGTCAAGGCAATGAGCAGTTCTTC
CDR3aa: CASSRSGSQGNEQFF

v_gene: TRBV30
abundance: -
d_gene: TRBD2
j_gene: TRBJ2-1
CDR3nt: TGTGCCTGGAGTGTCGGACTAACTAGCGGGGACTACAATGAGCAGTTCTTC
CDR3aa: CAWSVGLTSGDYNEQFF

v_gene: TRBV7-9
abundance: -
d_gene: TRBD2
j_gene: TRBJ2-7
CDR3nt: TGTGCCAGCAGCCCCATGGGGGGGGGCGAGCAGTACTTC
CDR3aa: CASSPMGGGEQYF

v_gene: TRBV6-5
abundance: -
d_gene: TRBD1
j_gene: TRBJ1-5
CDR3nt: TGTGCCAGCAGCAAGGGACAGGGCAATCAGCCCCAGCATTTT
CDR3aa: CASSKGQGNQPQHF

v_gene: TRBV10-3
abundance: -
d_gene: TRBD1
j_gene: TRBJ2-7
CDR3nt: TGTGCCATCAGTCGTGGGACAGGGTCCTACGAGCAGTACTTC
CDR3aa: CAISRGTGSYEQYF

v_gene: TRBV29-1
abundance: -
d_gene: -
j_gene: TRBJ2-5
CDR3nt: TGCAGCGCATCAAAAAGAACAACACAAGAGACCCAGTACTTC
CDR3aa: CSASKRTTQETQYF

v_gene: TRBV5-4
abundance: -
d_gene: -
j_gene: TRBJ1-5
CDR3nt: TGTGCCAGTTCGCAGGGAGGCGGCAATCAGCCCCAGCATTTT
CDR3aa: CASSQGGGNQPQHF

v_gene: TRBV27
abundance: -
d_gene: TRBD2
j_gene: TRBJ2-7
CDR3nt: TGTGCCAGCAGTTACCTTAACCTTGGGCTAGCGGGCTACGAGCAGTACTTC
CDR3aa: CASSYLNLGLAGYEQYF

v_gene: TRBV2
abundance: -
d_gene: TRBD1
j_gene: TRBJ1-2
CDR3nt: TGTGCCAGCAGTTCCGGACAGGGGAGCCATGGCTACACCTTC
CDR3aa: CASSSGQGSHGYTF

v_gene: TRBV9
abundance: -
d_gene: -
j_gene: TRBJ2-6
CDR3nt: TGTGCCAGCAGCGTTTCAGGGTACCCCTCTGGGGCCAACGTCCTGACTTTC
CDR3aa: CASSVSGYPSGANVLTF

v_gene: TRBV4-3
abundance: -
d_gene: TRBD1
j_gene: TRBJ2-2
CDR3nt: TGCGCCAGCAGCCAAGATTCGACAGGGGTAACCGGGGAGCTGTTTTTT
CDR3aa: CASSQDSTGVTGELFF

v_gene: TRBV28
abundance: -
d_gene: TRBD1
j_gene: TRBJ1-4
CDR3nt: TGTGCCAGCAGTTCGGGACAGGGGACAGAAAAACTGTTTTTT
CDR3aa: CASSSGQGTEKLFF

v_gene: TRBV6-1
abundance: -
d_gene: -
j_gene: TRBJ1-2
CDR3nt: TGTGCCAGCAGTGCTCCCATACCGGGGGGCTACACCTTC
CDR3aa: CASSAPIPGGYTF

v_gene: TRBV7-9
abundance: -
d_gene: -
j_gene: TRBJ2-2
CDR3nt: TGTTCCAGCAGCTACCGACATGGAGGGACCGGGGAGCTGTTTTTT
CDR3aa: CSSSYRHGGTGELFF

v_gene: TRBV11-2
abundance: -
d_gene: TRBD1
j_gene: TRBJ2-3
CDR3nt: TGTGCCAGCAGCTTCCGGGACAGGGGTCCAGATACGCAGTATTTT
CDR3aa: CASSFRDRGPDTQYF

v_gene: TRBV18
abundance: -
d_gene: TRBD2
j_gene: TRBJ2-1
CDR3nt: TGTGCCAGCTCACTACCTTTAGCGGGAGGTGCAGAGCAGTTCTTC
CDR3aa: CASSLPLAGGAEQFF

v_gene: TRBV30
abundance: -
d_gene: -
j_gene: TRBJ1-6
CDR3nt: TGTGCCTGGGTATCGGGACAATATTCACCCCTCCACTTT
CDR3aa: CAWVSGQYSPLHF

v_gene: TRBV7-9
abundance: few
d_gene: -
j_gene: TRBJ2-5
CDR3nt: TGTGCCAGCAGCTTATTGGGGGCGGAGACCCAGTACTTC
CDR3aa: CASSLLGAETQYF

v_gene: TRBV7-9
abundance: -
d_gene: TRBD1
j_gene: TRBJ1-2
CDR3nt: TGTGCCAGCAGCTCTGGACAGGGGGCTAGCGGCTACACCTTC
CDR3aa: CASSSGQGASGYTF

v_gene: TRBV28
abundance: once
d_gene: -
j_gene: TRBJ2-1
CDR3nt: TGTGCCAGTTCCTTAGCGGAGAGCTCCTACAATGAGCAGTTCTTC
CDR3aa: CASSLAESSYNEQFF

v_gene: TRBV4-2
abundance: once
d_gene: TRBD2
j_gene: TRBJ2-7
CDR3nt: TGTGCCAGCAGCCCACAAACTAGCGGGGCCTGGGAGCAGTACTTC
CDR3aa: CASSPQTSGAWEQYF

v_gene: TRBV6-5
abundance: -
d_gene: TRBD1
j_gene: TRBJ2-7
CDR3nt: TGTGCCAGCAGAAAACAGGGGGCCTACGAGCAGTACTTC
CDR3aa: CASRKQGAYEQYF

v_gene: TRBV5-1
abundance: -
d_gene: -
j_gene: TRBJ2-3
CDR3nt: TGCGCCAGCAGCTACAGGGGGGGTCGCAGAGATACGCAGTATTTT
CDR3aa: CASSYRGGRRDTQYF